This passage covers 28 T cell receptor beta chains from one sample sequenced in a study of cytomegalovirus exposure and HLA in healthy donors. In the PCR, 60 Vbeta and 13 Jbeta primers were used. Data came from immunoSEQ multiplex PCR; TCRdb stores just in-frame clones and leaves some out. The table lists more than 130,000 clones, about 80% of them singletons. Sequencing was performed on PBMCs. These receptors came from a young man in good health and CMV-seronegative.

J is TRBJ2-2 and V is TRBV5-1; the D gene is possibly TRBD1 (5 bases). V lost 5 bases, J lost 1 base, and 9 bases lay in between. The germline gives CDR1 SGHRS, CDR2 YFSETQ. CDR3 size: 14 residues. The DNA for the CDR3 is TGCGCCAGCAGTCCGACAGTGAACACCGGGGAGCTGTTTTTT. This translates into CASSPTVNTGELFF.

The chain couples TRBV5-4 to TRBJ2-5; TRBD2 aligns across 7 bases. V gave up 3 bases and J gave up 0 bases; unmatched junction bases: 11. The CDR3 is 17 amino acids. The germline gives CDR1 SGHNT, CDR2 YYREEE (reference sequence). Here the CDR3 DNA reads TGTGCCAGCAGCTCGAGGGCGGCTAGCGGATACCAAGAGACCCAGTACTTC. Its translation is CASSSRAASGYQETQYF.

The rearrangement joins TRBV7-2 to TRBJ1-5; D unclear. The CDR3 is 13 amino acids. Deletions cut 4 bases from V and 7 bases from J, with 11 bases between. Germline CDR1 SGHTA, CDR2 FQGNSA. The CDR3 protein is CASSWARNQPQHF. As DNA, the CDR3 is TGTGCCAGCAGCTGGGCCAGAAACCAGCCCCAGCATTTT.

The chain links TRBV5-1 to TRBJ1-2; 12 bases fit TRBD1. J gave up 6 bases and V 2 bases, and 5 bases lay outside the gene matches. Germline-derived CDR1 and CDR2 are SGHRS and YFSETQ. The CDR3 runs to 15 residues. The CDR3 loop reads CASSLGTGGADGYTF. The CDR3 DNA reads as TGCGCCAGCAGCTTAGGGACAGGGGGCGCCGATGGCTACACCTTC.

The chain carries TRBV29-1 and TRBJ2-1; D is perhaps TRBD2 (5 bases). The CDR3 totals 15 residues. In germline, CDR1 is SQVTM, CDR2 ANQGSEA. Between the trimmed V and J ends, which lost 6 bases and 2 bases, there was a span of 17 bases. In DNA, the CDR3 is TGCAGCGTCCAAGACGCCCCGGGGACCTACAATGAGCAGTTCTTC. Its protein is CSVQDAPGTYNEQFF.

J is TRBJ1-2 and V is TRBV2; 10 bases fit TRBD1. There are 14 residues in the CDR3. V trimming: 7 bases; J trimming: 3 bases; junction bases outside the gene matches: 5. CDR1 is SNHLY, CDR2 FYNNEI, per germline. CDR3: CASKADRGYYGYTF. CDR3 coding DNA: TGTGCCAGCAAGGCGGACAGGGGGTACTATGGCTACACCTTC.

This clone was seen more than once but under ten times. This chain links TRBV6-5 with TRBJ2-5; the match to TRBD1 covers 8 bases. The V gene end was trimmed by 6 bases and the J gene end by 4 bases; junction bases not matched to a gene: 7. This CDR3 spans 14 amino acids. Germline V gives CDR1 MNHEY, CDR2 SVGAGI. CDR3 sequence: CASSLDREGETQYF. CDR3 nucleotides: TGTGCCAGCAGCTTGGACAGGGAAGGAGAGACCCAGTACTTC.

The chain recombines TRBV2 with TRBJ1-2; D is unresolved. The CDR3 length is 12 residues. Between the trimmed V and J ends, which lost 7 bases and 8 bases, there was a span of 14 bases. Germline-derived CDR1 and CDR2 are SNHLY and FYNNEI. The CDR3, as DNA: TGTGCCAGCATTCCTCAAAGCGGAGGCTACACCTTC. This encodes CASIPQSGGYTF.

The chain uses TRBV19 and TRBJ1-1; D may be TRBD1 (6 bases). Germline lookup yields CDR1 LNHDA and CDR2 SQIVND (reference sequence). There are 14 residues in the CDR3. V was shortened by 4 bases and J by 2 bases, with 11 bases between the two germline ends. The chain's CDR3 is CASSTQQGNTEAFF. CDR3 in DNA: TGTGCCAGTAGTACCCAACAGGGTAACACTGAAGCTTTCTTT.

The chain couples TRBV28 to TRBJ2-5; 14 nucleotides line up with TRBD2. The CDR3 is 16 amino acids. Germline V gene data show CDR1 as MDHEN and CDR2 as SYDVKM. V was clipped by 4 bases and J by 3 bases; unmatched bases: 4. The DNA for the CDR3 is TGTGCCAGCAGTTCGGGACTAGCGGGAGTGGAAGAGACCCAGTACTTC. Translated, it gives CASSSGLAGVEETQYF.

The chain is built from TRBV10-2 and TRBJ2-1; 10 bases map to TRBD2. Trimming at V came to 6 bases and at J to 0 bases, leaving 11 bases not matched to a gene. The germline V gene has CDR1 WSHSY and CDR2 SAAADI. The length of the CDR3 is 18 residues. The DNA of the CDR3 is TGCGCCAGCAGGCCTAGCGGGAGAGCTCCTCTCTCCTACAATGAGCAGTTCTTC. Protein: CASRPSGRAPLSYNEQFF.

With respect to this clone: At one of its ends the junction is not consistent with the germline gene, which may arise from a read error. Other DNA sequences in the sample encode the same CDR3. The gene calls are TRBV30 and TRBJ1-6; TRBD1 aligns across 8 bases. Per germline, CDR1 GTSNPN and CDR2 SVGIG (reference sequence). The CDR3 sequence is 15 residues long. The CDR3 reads CAWSEGQGINSPLHF. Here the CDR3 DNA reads TGTGCCTGGAGTGAAGGACAGGGTATTAATTCCCCCCTCCACTTT. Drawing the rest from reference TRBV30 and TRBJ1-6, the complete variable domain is SQTIHQWPATLVQPVGSPLSLECTVEGTSNPNLYWYRQAAGRGLQLLFYSVGIGQISSEVPQNLSASRPQDRQFILSSKKLLLSDSGFYLCAWSEGQGINSPLHFGNGTRLTVT.

CDR3 loop: CASSPSGRGNTEAFF. CDR3 DNA sequence: TGTGCCAGTAGTCCATCGGGCAGGGGGAACACTGAAGCTTTCTTT. The V call is TRBV19, the J call TRBJ1-1; D possibly corresponds to TRBD1 (6 bases). The germline gives CDR1 LNHDA, CDR2 SQIVND (reference sequence). V was pared by 5 bases and J by 1 base, with 14 bases between. The CDR3 is made up of 15 amino acids.

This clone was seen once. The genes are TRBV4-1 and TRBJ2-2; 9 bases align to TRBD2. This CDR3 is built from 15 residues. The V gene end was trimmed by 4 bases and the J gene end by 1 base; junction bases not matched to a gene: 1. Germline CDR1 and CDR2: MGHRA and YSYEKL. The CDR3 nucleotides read TGCGCCAGCAGCCCACTAGCGGGGAACACCGGGGAGCTGTTTTTT. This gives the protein CASSPLAGNTGELFF.

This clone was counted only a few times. CDR3 DNA sequence: TGTGCCAGCAGCTTTACCGGGTCCTACGAGCAGTACTTC. It codes for CASSFTGSYEQYF. The V gene is TRBV27, the J gene TRBJ2-7, with D unclear. Germline lookup yields CDR1 MNHEY and CDR2 SMNVEV (reference sequence). V was trimmed by 6 bases and J by 1 base, leaving 10 bases between them. This CDR3 is built from 13 residues.

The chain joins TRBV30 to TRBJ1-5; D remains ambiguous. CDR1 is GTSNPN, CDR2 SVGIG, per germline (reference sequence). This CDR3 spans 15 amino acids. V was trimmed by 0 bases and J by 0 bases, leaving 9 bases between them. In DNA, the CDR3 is TGTGCCTGGAGTGTAGGGCGGGTTAGCAATCAGCCCCAGCATTTT. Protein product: CAWSVGRVSNQPQHF.

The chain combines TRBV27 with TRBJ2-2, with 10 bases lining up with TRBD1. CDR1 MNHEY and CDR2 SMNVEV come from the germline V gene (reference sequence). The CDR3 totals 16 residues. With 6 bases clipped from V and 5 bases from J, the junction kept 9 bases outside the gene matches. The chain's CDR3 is CASSINRDRGTGELFF. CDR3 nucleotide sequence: TGTGCCAGCAGCATAAACCGGGACAGGGGTACCGGGGAGCTGTTTTTT.

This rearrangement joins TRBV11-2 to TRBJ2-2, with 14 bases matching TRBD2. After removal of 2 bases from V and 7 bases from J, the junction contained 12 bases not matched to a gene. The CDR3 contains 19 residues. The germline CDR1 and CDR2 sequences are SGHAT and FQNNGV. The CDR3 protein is CASSLSMGLAGALGGELFF. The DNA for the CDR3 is TGTGCCAGCAGCTTAAGTATGGGACTAGCGGGAGCCCTCGGCGGGGAGCTGTTTTTT.

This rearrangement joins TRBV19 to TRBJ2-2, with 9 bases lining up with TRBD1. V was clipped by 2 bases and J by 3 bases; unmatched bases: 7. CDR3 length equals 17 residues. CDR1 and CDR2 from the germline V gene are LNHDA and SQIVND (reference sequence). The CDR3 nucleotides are TGTGCCAGTAGTATACCCCCGGACAGGGGAGACACCGGGGAGCTGTTTTTT. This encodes CASSIPPDRGDTGELFF.

CDR3 region: CASSEREGTGPSPLHF. Here the CDR3 DNA reads TGTGCCAGCAGTGAAAGGGAGGGGACAGGACCTTCACCCCTCCACTTT. The chain employs TRBV6-1 and TRBJ1-6, with TRBD1 matching 8 bases. The V gene's germline CDR1 is MNHNS and CDR2 SASEGT. The ends lost 2 bases at V and 9 bases at J; junction bases unmatched: 9. This CDR3 comprises 16 residues.

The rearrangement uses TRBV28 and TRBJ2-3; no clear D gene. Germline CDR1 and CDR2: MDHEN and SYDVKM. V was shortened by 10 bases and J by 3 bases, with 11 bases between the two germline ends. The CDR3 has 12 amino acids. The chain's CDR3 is CATHEPTDTQYF. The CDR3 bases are TGTGCCACCCACGAGCCAACAGATACGCAGTATTTT.

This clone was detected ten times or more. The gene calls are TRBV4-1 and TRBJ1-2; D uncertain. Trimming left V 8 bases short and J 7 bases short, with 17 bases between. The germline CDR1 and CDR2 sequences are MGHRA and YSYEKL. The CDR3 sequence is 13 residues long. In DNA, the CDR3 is TGCGCCAGCGCCAACGGAGGGTCTGCTGGCTACACCTTC. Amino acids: CASANGGSAGYTF.

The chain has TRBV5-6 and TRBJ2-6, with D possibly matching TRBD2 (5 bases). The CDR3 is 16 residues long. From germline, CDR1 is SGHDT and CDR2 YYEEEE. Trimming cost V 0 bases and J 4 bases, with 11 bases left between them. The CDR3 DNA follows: TGTGCCAGCAGCTTGGGCCTAGCCGCAGGGGCCAACGTCCTGACTTTC. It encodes CASSLGLAAGANVLTF.

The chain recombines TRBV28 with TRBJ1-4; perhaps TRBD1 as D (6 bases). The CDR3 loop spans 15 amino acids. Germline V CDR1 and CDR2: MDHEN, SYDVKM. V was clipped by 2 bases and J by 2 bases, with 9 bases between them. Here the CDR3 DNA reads TGTGCCAGCAGTTTACTTGGACAGACTAATGAAAAACTGTTTTTT. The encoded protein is CASSLLGQTNEKLFF.

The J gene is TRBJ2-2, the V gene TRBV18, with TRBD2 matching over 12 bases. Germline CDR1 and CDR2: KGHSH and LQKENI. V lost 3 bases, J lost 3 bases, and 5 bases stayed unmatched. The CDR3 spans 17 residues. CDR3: CASSPLAGGLYTGELFF. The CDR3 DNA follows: TGTGCCAGCTCACCCCTAGCGGGGGGGTTGTACACCGGGGAGCTGTTTTTT.

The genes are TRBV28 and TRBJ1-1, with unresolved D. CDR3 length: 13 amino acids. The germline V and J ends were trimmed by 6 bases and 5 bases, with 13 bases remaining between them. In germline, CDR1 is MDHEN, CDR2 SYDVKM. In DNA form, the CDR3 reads TGTGCCAGCAGCCCTCCGGGGTGGACTGAAGCTTTCTTT. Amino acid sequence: CASSPPGWTEAFF.

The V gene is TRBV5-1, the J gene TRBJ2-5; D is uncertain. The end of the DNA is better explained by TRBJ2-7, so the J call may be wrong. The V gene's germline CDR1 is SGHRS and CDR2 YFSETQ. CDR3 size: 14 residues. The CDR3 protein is CASSLASLSYEQYF. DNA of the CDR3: TGCGCCAGCAGCTTGGCCTCTCTGTCCTACGAGCAGTACTTC.

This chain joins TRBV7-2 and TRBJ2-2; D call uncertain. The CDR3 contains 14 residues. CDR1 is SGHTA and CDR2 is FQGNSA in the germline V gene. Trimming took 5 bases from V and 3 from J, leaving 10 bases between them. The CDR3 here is CASSHYPYTGELFF. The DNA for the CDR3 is TGTGCCAGCAGCCACTATCCATACACCGGGGAGCTGTTTTTT.